This T cell receptor beta chain was recovered during a study of OX40 agonist ivuxolimab in advanced cancers. TCRdb's copy holds only in-frame clones and misses some; the assay was immunoSEQ multiplex PCR. The sample has about 29,000 clones; roughly 91% are singletons. Between the trimmed V and J ends, which lost 4 bases and 3 bases, there was a span of 10 bases. Germline values: CDR1 MNHEY, CDR2 SMNVEV (reference sequence). This CDR3 comprises 13 residues. This rearrangement joins TRBV27 to TRBJ2-7; D gene ambiguous. The sample in question was CD4+ or CD8+ T cells sorted from blood, obtained in a trial of the OX40 agonist ivuxolimab. The sequence came from an adult with an advanced solid tumor such as melanoma, head and neck, liver or kidney cancer. The CDR3 bases are TGTGCCAGCAGTTATCGGCCGGTCTACGAGCAGTACTTC. As protein: CASSYRPVYEQYF.